The rows below give T cell receptor beta chains drawn from one sample of a study of cytomegalovirus exposure and HLA in healthy donors. Sequencing was performed with immunoSEQ multiplex PCR; in TCRdb, only in-frame clones are kept and a portion is missing. The data hold over 130,000 clones, with 65% to 85% observed a single time. The sequenced sample consisted of PBMCs. The receptors originated from a man aged 50 to 60 in good health and CMV-seronegative. Both conserved end residues are part of each CDR3. The order of the fields is D gene, V gene, clone size, J gene, CDR3 protein, CDR3 DNA. A D gene is named only where the DNA matches it firmly. The size of a clone is reported for some rows only, either as once, few or many, or as a class for expanded clones.

>-|TRBV29-1|-|TRBJ1-2
CSVAPLPTVGERYGYTF
TGCAGCGTAGCTCCGCTACCAACAGTTGGGGAGCGCTATGGCTACACCTTC
>TRBD1|TRBV5-1|-|TRBJ2-1
CASSGGQGYEQFF
TGCGCCAGCAGCGGAGGACAGGGTTACGAGCAGTTCTTC
>TRBD1|TRBV7-6|-|TRBJ2-5
CASSVPGQGAQETQYF
TGTGCCAGCAGCGTACCGGGACAGGGGGCCCAAGAGACCCAGTACTTC
>-|TRBV4-2|-|TRBJ2-2
CASSQREREVLFF
TGTGCCAGCAGCCAGAGGGAAAGGGAAGTGCTGTTTTTT
>TRBD2|TRBV10-1|once|TRBJ2-1
CASSEVAGENEQFF
TGCGCCAGCAGTGAGGTCGCGGGGGAGAATGAGCAGTTCTTC
>TRBD2|TRBV30|-|TRBJ2-3
CAGRLAGADTQYF
TGTGCCGGGAGACTAGCGGGAGCAGATACGCAGTATTTT
>-|TRBV7-9|-|TRBJ2-1
CASSGWDSSNEQFF
TGTGCCAGCAGCGGTTGGGACTCCTCGAATGAGCAGTTCTTC
>-|TRBV6-5|-|TRBJ2-7
CASSYVPGERQYF
TGTGCCAGCAGTTACGTACCAGGGGAACGGCAGTACTTC
>-|TRBV6-5|once|TRBJ2-7
CASSYGRRGSYEQYF
TGTGCCAGCAGTTACGGGCGTCGGGGCTCCTACGAGCAGTACTTC
>-|TRBV5-5|-|TRBJ2-7
CASSLEGSYEQYF
TGTGCCAGCAGCTTGGAAGGGAGCTACGAGCAGTACTTC
>-|TRBV5-1|-|TRBJ2-2
CASSTSRTQGTGELFF
TGCGCCAGCAGCACCAGCCGCACGCAGGGGACCGGGGAGCTGTTTTTT
>-|TRBV30|-|TRBJ1-1
CAWRSGGNTEAFF
TGTGCCTGGAGGAGCGGAGGGAACACTGAAGCTTTCTTT
>-|TRBV13|-|TRBJ1-5
CASRPDTTTAISNQPQHF
TGTGCCAGCAGACCGGATACCACGACAGCTATTAGCAATCAGCCCCAGCATTTT
>TRBD1|TRBV9|-|TRBJ1-4
CASSQGETVGEKLFF
TGTGCCAGCAGCCAGGGGGAGACAGTCGGTGAAAAACTGTTTTTT
>TRBD1|TRBV11-2|-|TRBJ1-1
CASSLRSTGENTEAFF
TGTGCCAGCAGCTTAAGGTCTACAGGGGAGAACACTGAAGCTTTCTTT
>TRBD2|TRBV27|-|TRBJ2-3
CASSSRSGGAADTQYF
TGTGCCAGCAGTTCACGGAGCGGGGGGGCGGCAGATACGCAGTATTTT
>TRBD1|TRBV19|-|TRBJ2-5
CASSIGQGAETQYF
TGTGCCAGTAGTATTGGCCAGGGGGCTGAGACCCAGTACTTC
>TRBD1|TRBV6-5|-|TRBJ2-7
CASRTTGDYEQYF
TGTGCCAGCAGGACGACAGGGGACTACGAGCAGTACTTC
>-|TRBV5-1|few|TRBJ1-4
CASSSGGVEKLFF
TGCGCCAGCAGCTCTGGGGGGGTTGAAAAACTGTTTTTT
>-|TRBV6-5|-|TRBJ2-5
CASSYSQETQYF
TGTGCCAGCAGTTACTCGCAGGAGACCCAGTACTTC